This T cell receptor (beta chain) stems from a study of cytomegalovirus exposure and HLA in healthy donors. Germline values: CDR1 MNHNY, CDR2 SVGAGI (reference sequence). The CDR3 totals 16 residues. The V gene end was trimmed by 2 bases and the J gene end by 7 bases; junction bases not matched to a gene: 9. Both 60 Vbeta primers and 13 Jbeta primers went into the PCR. The table came from immunoSEQ multiplex PCR; TCRdb's copy has only in-frame clones and leaves some out. This table has 130,000 or so clones, approximately 80% appearing once. Turning to this clone: Other nucleotide sequences from this sample produce the same CDR3.

The sequenced material came from PBMCs. The chain joins TRBV6-6 to TRBJ2-4; 9 bases fit TRBD1. The TCR originated in a man younger than 40 in good health and CMV-seronegative. The CDR3 loop reads CASSYPVGQGKNIQYF. The DNA of the CDR3 is TGTGCCAGCAGTTACCCAGTCGGACAGGGGAAGAACATTCAGTACTTC.